This T cell receptor (beta chain) was identified in a study of blood T cell repertoires in COVID-19. Study details: Sample material is recorded as cDNA or gDNA derived from T cells, B-cell-depleted T cells, or PBMCs.

Germline-derived CDR1 and CDR2 are LNHDA and SQIVND (reference sequence). V dropped 5 bases and J dropped 4; count of bases not matched to a gene: 7. This CDR3 comprises 15 residues. This clone has a handful of counts. Data came from immunoSEQ multiplex PCR; TCRdb stores just in-frame clones and leaves some out. The sample records about 76,000 clones, 65% to 90% being singletons. The chain carries TRBV19 and TRBJ2-1; 8 nucleotides agree with TRBD1. The sample was peripheral blood. The receptor's source is a human donor in a cohort sampled during active COVID-19. CDR3 residues: CASSPPGQDYNEQFF. For the CDR3, the DNA is TGTGCCAGTAGTCCTCCGGGACAGGATTACAATGAGCAGTTCTTC. Variable domain in full (rest from reference TRBV19 and TRBJ2-1): DGGITQSPKYLFRKEGQNVTLSCEQNLNHDAMYWYRQDPGQGLRLIYYSQIVNDFQKGDIAEGYSVSREKKESFPLTVTSAQKNPTAFYLCASSPPGQDYNEQFFGPGTRLTVL.